This T cell receptor beta chain was captured in a study of graft-versus-host responses after intestinal transplantation. Study in general: All of the recipients had induction that used anti-thymocyte globulin, then tacrolimus and steroids for around 3 years.

Points on this clone: Its specificity is not known.

With 1 base removed from V and 0 bases from J, the gap between germline ends came to 7 bases. This CDR3 has 16 residues. In germline, CDR1 is LNHDA, CDR2 SQIVND (reference sequence). Generated by immunoSEQ multiplex PCR, the TCRdb table keeps only in-frame clones and is missing some. The data show around 90,000 clones, under 95% seen once. The TCR originated in a human donor who was the organ donor for an intestinal transplant. The source material was unstimulated CD8+ T cells sorted from spleen or lymph node cells, sampled before transplant. This chain links TRBV19 with TRBJ2-6; D gene uncertain. DNA for the CDR3: TGTGCCAGTAGTATAGTGCTAGTCTCTGGGGCCAACGTCCTGACTTTC. Its translation: CASSIVLVSGANVLTF.